The 20 T cell receptor beta chains reported below all come from one sample, sequenced in a study of blood T cell repertoires in COVID-19. Generated by immunoSEQ multiplex PCR, the TCRdb table keeps only in-frame clones and is missing some. The table has 150,000 or so clones, about 88% seen once. Sequencing was carried out using PBMCs or T cells enriched from blood (not recorded which). All receptors derive from a human donor with acute COVID-19. The donor label of this sample is uncertain.

The rearrangement joins TRBV4-2 to TRBJ2-3, with D hard to call. The germline gives CDR1 LGHNA, CDR2 YNFKEQ. This CDR3 region has 15 residues. Trimming stripped 0 bases from V and 2 bases from J, with 9 bases between. The CDR3 spells CASSQEWAPTDTQYF. DNA of the CDR3: TGTGCCAGCAGCCAAGAATGGGCCCCCACAGATACGCAGTATTTT.

The V gene is TRBV19, the J gene TRBJ1-5, with 10 bases that match TRBD1. Trimming removed 5 bases from V and 6 bases from J; junction bases left unmatched: 7. The CDR3 sequence is 15 residues long. In germline, CDR1 is LNHDA, CDR2 SQIVND (reference sequence). The CDR3 region is CASSPQGQGGQPQHF. The CDR3 DNA follows: TGTGCCAGTAGTCCGCAAGGACAGGGGGGTCAGCCCCAGCATTTT.

V and J are TRBV19 and TRBJ1-2, with D possibly TRBD1 on 5 matching bases. Germline-derived CDR1 and CDR2 are LNHDA and SQIVND (reference sequence). The CDR3 spans 14 residues. The V gene lost 7 bases and the J gene lost 5 bases, with 17 bases spanning the gap. The CDR3, as DNA: TGTGCCAGTAAGGCGGGGACGGTAGGGTATGGCTACACCTTC. Its translation is CASKAGTVGYGYTF.

J is TRBJ2-5 and V is TRBV11-1, with TRBD2 as a possible D gene (6 bases). The CDR3 has 15 residues. The V end was cut by 4 bases, the J end by 5 bases, with 17 bases between. Looked up from germline, CDR1 is SGHAT and CDR2 is FQDESV (reference sequence). The CDR3 protein is CASSYPGGVGETQYF. The CDR3 nucleotides are TGTGCCAGCAGCTACCCTGGAGGGGTAGGCGAGACCCAGTACTTC.

The rearrangement uses TRBV19 and TRBJ2-7; TRBD1 matches 7 bases. The CDR3 runs to 14 residues. Germline assignment: CDR1 LNHDA and CDR2 SQIVND (reference sequence). Trimming removed 5 bases from V and 5 bases from J; junction bases left unmatched: 9. CDR3 loop: CASSPRQGGDEQYF. CDR3 bases: TGTGCCAGTAGTCCCCGACAGGGTGGGGACGAGCAGTACTTC. Combining the CDR3 with reference TRBV19 and TRBJ2-7 gives the whole variable domain DGGITQSPKYLFRKEGQNVTLSCEQNLNHDAMYWYRQDPGQGLRLIYYSQIVNDFQKGDIAEGYSVSREKKESFPLTVTSAQKNPTAFYLCASSPRQGGDEQYFGPGTRLTVT.

The V and J genes are TRBV18 and TRBJ2-7, with 8 bases lining up with TRBD1. The V gene's germline CDR1 is KGHSH and CDR2 LQKENI. This CDR3 contains 13 residues. V lost 5 bases, J lost 6 bases, and 6 bases stayed unmatched. The CDR3 DNA reads TGTGCCAGCTCATCGGACAGGGTGGCCGAGCAGTACTTC. Protein product: CASSSDRVAEQYF.

The chain couples TRBV6-4 to TRBJ2-2, with 12 bases lining up with TRBD2. Germline CDR1 MRHNA, CDR2 SNTAGT. V shed 4 bases, J shed 6 bases, and the junction held 6 bases outside the gene matches. The CDR3 length is 16 residues. This CDR3 is CASSALAGGPSGELFF. CDR3 coding DNA: TGTGCCAGCAGTGCCCTAGCGGGGGGGCCATCCGGGGAGCTGTTTTTT.

The chain recombines TRBV19 with TRBJ1-1; the match to TRBD1 covers 7 bases. V trimming: 7 bases; J trimming: 7 bases; junction bases outside the gene matches: 6. The CDR3 extends over 12 amino acids. Looked up from germline, CDR1 is LNHDA and CDR2 is SQIVND (reference sequence). CDR3 sequence reads: CASTLDRHEAFF. The CDR3 DNA reads as TGTGCCAGTACCTTGGACAGGCATGAAGCTTTCTTT.

The genes are TRBV11-2 and TRBJ2-6; perhaps TRBD2 as D (6 bases). The germline CDR1 and CDR2 sequences are SGHAT and FQNNGV. There are 16 residues in the CDR3. Between the trimmed V and J ends, which lost 5 bases and 4 bases, there was a span of 15 bases. The CDR3 is CASSPGGAGGANVLTF. The CDR3 DNA follows: TGTGCCAGCAGCCCCGGAGGGGCGGGAGGGGCCAACGTCCTGACTTTC.

The rearrangement uses TRBV18 and TRBJ2-2, with a tentative D call TRBD2 (6 bases). This CDR3 has 13 residues. Germline CDR1 KGHSH, CDR2 LQKENI. V lost 3 bases, J lost 5 bases, and 7 bases lay in between. The CDR3 DNA reads as TGTGCCAGCTCACCGGCGGGGACCGGGGAGCTGTTTTTT. The encoded protein is CASSPAGTGELFF.

This chain links TRBV14 with TRBJ1-1; 10 positions agree with TRBD1. Germline CDR1 and CDR2: SGHDN and FVKESK. V shed 4 bases, J shed 7 bases, and the junction held 6 bases outside the gene matches. This CDR3 has 14 residues. The CDR3: CASSPGQGNFEAFF. DNA of the CDR3: TGTGCCAGCAGCCCGGGACAGGGGAACTTTGAAGCTTTCTTT.

CDR3: CASSQGRGHEQYF. Written as DNA, the CDR3 is TGCGCCAGCAGCCAAGGCAGGGGCCACGAGCAGTACTTC. The chain has TRBV4-1 and TRBJ2-7; maybe TRBD1 (6 bases). This CDR3 is 13 amino acids long. Per germline, CDR1 MGHRA and CDR2 YSYEKL. Trimming took off 1 base at V and 5 bases at J, with 9 bases between the two ends.

This clone was observed many times. The junction differs from germline at one of its ends, possibly a read error. This chain connects TRBV7-9 to TRBJ2-7; 10 nucleotides line up with TRBD1. The germline V gene encodes CDR1 SEHNR and CDR2 FQNEAQ (reference sequence). The CDR3 extends over 15 amino acids. DNA for the CDR3: TGTGCCAGCAGCTCCACCGGGACAGGGGACTACGGGCAGTACTTC. Amino acid sequence: CASSSTGTGDYGQYF.

This clone occurred once. The chain links TRBV19 to TRBJ2-7; 7 positions match TRBD1. From germline, CDR1 is LNHDA and CDR2 SQIVND (reference sequence). This CDR3 is 13 amino acids long. Trimming took 5 bases from V and 2 from J; bases not matched to a gene: 3. The CDR3 DNA sequence: TGTGCCAGTAGTTTCGGGACAGCCTACGAGCAGTACTTC. This translates into CASSFGTAYEQYF. Supplemented by reference TRBV19 and TRBJ2-7, the full variable domain reads DGGITQSPKYLFRKEGQNVTLSCEQNLNHDAMYWYRQDPGQGLRLIYYSQIVNDFQKGDIAEGYSVSREKKESFPLTVTSAQKNPTAFYLCASSFGTAYEQYFGPGTRLTVT.

This clone was recorded only once. The chain uses TRBV9 and TRBJ1-3; possibly TRBD1 for D (6 bases). Trimming pared 3 bases from V and 8 bases from J, leaving 15 bases between. Germline V lookup: CDR1 SGDLS, CDR2 YYNGEE. The CDR3 runs to 14 residues. The DNA for the CDR3 is TGTGCCAGCAGCGATCAGGGGTTCGCGGACACCATATATTTT. Protein product: CASSDQGFADTIYF.

This chain links TRBV2 with TRBJ1-2, with 7 bases aligning to TRBD1. Germline values: CDR1 SNHLY, CDR2 FYNNEI. The CDR3 spans 14 residues. V was clipped by 4 bases and J by 2 bases; unmatched bases: 4. CDR3 nucleotides: TGTGCCAGCAGTGTTGGACAGGTCAACTATGGCTACACCTTC. Protein product: CASSVGQVNYGYTF.

This chain uses TRBV6-5 with TRBJ2-3; TRBD2 agrees at 7 bases. Germline V lookup: CDR1 MNHEY, CDR2 SVGAGI. The CDR3 is 12 residues long. Trimming removed 8 bases from V and 4 bases from J; junction bases left unmatched: 3. The DNA for the CDR3 is TGTGCCAGCCGTCGGGGGGCAGATACGCAGTATTTT. It yields the protein CASRRGADTQYF.

CDR3 DNA sequence: TGTGCCAGCAGCTTTCCACTAGCGGGCCCTCTATACTACAATGAGCAGTTCTTC. It translates to CASSFPLAGPLYYNEQFF. The V and J genes are TRBV5-6 and TRBJ2-1, with 9 bases fitting TRBD2. The germline V gene encodes CDR1 SGHDT and CDR2 YYEEEE. The CDR3 extends over 18 amino acids. V was clipped by 2 bases and J by 3 bases; unmatched bases: 12. Using reference TRBV5-6 and TRBJ2-1 for the parts outside the CDR3, the full variable domain is DAGVTQSPTHLIKTRGQQVTLRCSPKSGHDTVSWYQQALGQGPQFIFQYYEEEERQRGNFPDRFSGHQFPNYSSELNVNALLLGDSALYLCASSFPLAGPLYYNEQFFGPGTRLTVL.

The chain carries TRBV3-1 (or the pseudogene TRBV3-2) and TRBJ2-1; the D gene is possibly TRBD2 (5 bases). Between the trimmed V and J ends, which lost 1 base and 6 bases, there was a span of 10 bases. The germline V gene has CDR1 LGHDT and CDR2 YNNKEL (reference sequence). This CDR3 comprises 14 residues. The DNA of the CDR3 is TGTGCCAGCAGCCAAGCGAGCGGATCCAATGAGCAGTTCTTC. Encoded protein: CASSQASGSNEQFF.

This clone has just one count. The chain uses TRBV27 and TRBJ1-6; D is ambiguous. The germline V gene has CDR1 MNHEY and CDR2 SMNVEV (reference sequence). The CDR3 spans 13 residues. The V end lost 7 bases, the J end lost 8 bases, and 12 bases lay between the germline ends. The CDR3 loop reads CASTLAGDSPLHF. CDR3 nucleotide sequence: TGTGCCAGCACCCTAGCCGGAGATTCACCCCTCCACTTT.